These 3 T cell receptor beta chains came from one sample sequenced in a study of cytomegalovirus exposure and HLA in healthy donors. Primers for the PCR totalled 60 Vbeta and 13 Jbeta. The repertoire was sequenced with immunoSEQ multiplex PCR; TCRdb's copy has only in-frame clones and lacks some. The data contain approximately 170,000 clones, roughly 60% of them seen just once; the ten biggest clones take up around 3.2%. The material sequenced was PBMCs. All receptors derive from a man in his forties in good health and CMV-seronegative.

This CDR3 is CASSQTGTGELFF. CDR3 DNA sequence: TGCGCCAGCAGCCAAACAGGCACCGGGGAGCTGTTTTTT. The chain links TRBV4-1 to TRBJ2-2, with a weak D call TRBD1 (5 bases). The V end lost 2 bases, the J end lost 4 bases, and 5 bases lay between the germline ends. Looked up from germline, CDR1 is MGHRA and CDR2 is YSYEKL. CDR3 length equals 13 residues.

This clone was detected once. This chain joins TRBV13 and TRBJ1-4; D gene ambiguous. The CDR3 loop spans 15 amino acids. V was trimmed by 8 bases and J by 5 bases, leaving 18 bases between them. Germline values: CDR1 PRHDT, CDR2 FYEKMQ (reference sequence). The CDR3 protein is CASAPFRDKNEKLFF. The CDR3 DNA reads TGTGCCAGCGCCCCTTTCCGCGACAAGAATGAAAAACTGTTTTTT. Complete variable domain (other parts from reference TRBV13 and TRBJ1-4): AAGVIQSPRHLIKEKRETATLKCYPIPRHDTVYWYQQGPGQDPQFLISFYEKMQSDKGSIPDRFSAQQFSDYHSELNMSSLELGDSALYFCASAPFRDKNEKLFFGSGTQLSVL.

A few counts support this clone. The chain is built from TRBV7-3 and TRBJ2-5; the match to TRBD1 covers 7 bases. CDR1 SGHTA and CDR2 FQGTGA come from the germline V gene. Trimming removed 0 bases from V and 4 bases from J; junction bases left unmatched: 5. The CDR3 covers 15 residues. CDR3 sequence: CASSLTGAGGETQYF. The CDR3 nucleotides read TGTGCCAGCAGCTTAACAGGGGCAGGGGGAGAGACCCAGTACTTC.